The 24 T cell receptor beta chains below all came from one sample that was sequenced in a study of blood T cell repertoires in COVID-19. Sequenced by immunoSEQ multiplex PCR; TCRdb stores in-frame clones only, minus some. The sample includes approximately 260,000 clones, approximately 84% seen only once; the top ten take 8% to 9.5%. The sequencing sample was made of peripheral blood. Receptors were obtained from a human donor in a cohort sampled during active COVID-19.

This clone appeared a single time. Other DNA sequences in the sample encode the same CDR3. V and J are TRBV5-1 and TRBJ2-2; D possibly corresponds to TRBD2 (6 bases). Germline V gene data show CDR1 as SGHRS and CDR2 as YFSETQ. Trimming removed 0 bases from V and 4 bases from J, with 7 bases in between. The CDR3 has 14 residues. The CDR3 region has the DNA TGCGCCAGCAGCTTGGCCGGGGGCACCGGGGAGCTGTTTTTT. Translated, it gives CASSLAGGTGELFF. Looking up the rest from reference TRBV5-1 and TRBJ2-2 gives the full variable domain: KAGVTQTPRYLIKTRGQQVTLSCSPISGHRSVSWYQQTPGQGLQFLFEYFSETQRNKGNFPGRFSGRQFSNSRSEMNVSTLELGDSALYLCASSLAGGTGELFFGEGSRLTVL.

J is TRBJ1-6 and V is TRBV21-1; the D segment call TRBD1 is taken from the table without a DNA check. TRBV21-1 is a pseudogene locus. This CDR3 has 17 residues. The DNA for the CDR3 is TGTGCCAGCACGACAGGGGCGCCCCCCTGGGATAATTCACCCCTCCACTTT. Translated, it gives CASTTGAPPWDNSPLHF.

This clone has at least ten counts. Other DNA variants within this sample encode the same CDR3. The chain is built from TRBV12-3 or TRBV12-4 and TRBJ1-1; D remains unclear. This CDR3 contains 13 residues. V lost 5 bases, J lost 0 bases, and 7 bases lay in between. CDR3 sequence reads: CASSTTVNTEAFF. CDR3 nucleotide sequence: TGTGCCAGCAGTACAACAGTGAACACTGAAGCTTTCTTT.

The gene calls are TRBV5-4 and TRBJ2-3; tentative D call: TRBD1 (7 bases). The CDR3 totals 14 residues. Looked up from germline, CDR1 is SGHNT and CDR2 is YYREEE (reference sequence). V shed 4 bases and J shed 5 bases, with 14 bases lying between them. The CDR3 DNA reads as TGTGCCAGCAGCGCAGGGGGGCCTGGAGATACGCAGTATTTT. Its translation: CASSAGGPGDTQYF.

For the CDR3, the DNA is TGTGCCAGCAGCAACGACAGGGTGTTCGGCTACACCTTC. It specifies CASSNDRVFGYTF. The V gene is TRBV6-2 or TRBV6-3, the J gene TRBJ1-2; 7 bases map to TRBD1. Germline CDR1 is MNHEY and CDR2 is SVGEGT. This CDR3 spans 13 amino acids. The V segment lost 6 bases and the J segment 8 bases; nucleotides outside the gene matches: 9.

Here the CDR3 DNA reads TGTGCCAGCAGCCTAAGCTTGAGCACTGAAGCTTTCTTT. Its translation: CASSLSLSTEAFF. The V call is TRBV9, the J call TRBJ1-1; D is uncertain. Per the germline V gene, CDR1 is SGDLS and CDR2 is YYNGEE. Trimming cost V 4 bases and J 4 bases, with 11 bases left between them. CDR3 size: 13 residues.

This clone was counted once. This chain uses TRBV28 with TRBJ1-5; D is undetermined. With 11 bases removed from V and 1 base from J, the gap between germline ends came to 9 bases. CDR1 MDHEN and CDR2 SYDVKM come from the germline V gene. The CDR3 runs to 12 residues. The CDR3 DNA reads as TGTGCCGTAGACGGGAGCAATCAGCCCCAGCATTTT. It yields the protein CAVDGSNQPQHF. The whole variable domain, filled in from reference TRBV28 and TRBJ1-5, reads DVKVTQSSRYLVKRTGEKVFLECVQDMDHENMFWYRQDPGLGLRLIYFSYDVKMKEKGDIPEGYSVSREKKERFSLILESASTNQTSMYLCAVDGSNQPQHFGDGTRLSIL.

CDR3 sequence (DNA): TGTGCCAGCAGTTATGGGCATTTGGAGACCCAGTACTTC. As protein: CASSYGHLETQYF. This chain links TRBV6-6 with TRBJ2-5, with D unclear. Germline assignment: CDR1 MNHNY and CDR2 SVGAGI (reference sequence). V lost 3 bases and J 5 bases, leaving 10 bases between the germline ends. The CDR3 length is 13 residues.

V is TRBV15 and J is TRBJ2-1; no definite D call. V lost 0 bases, J lost 8 bases, and 11 bases lay in between. Germline V gives CDR1 LNHNV, CDR2 YYDKDF (reference sequence). CDR3 length: 14 residues. The CDR3 DNA is TGTGCCACCAGCAGAGATTCAGGTTATCATGAGCAGTTCTTC. Translated: CATSRDSGYHEQFF.

The chain joins TRBV3-1 (or the pseudogene TRBV3-2) to TRBJ2-3; 7 positions match TRBD2. After removal of 0 bases from V and 4 bases from J, the junction contained 10 bases not matched to a gene. The germline gives CDR1 LGHDT, CDR2 YNNKEL (reference sequence). The CDR3 runs 17 residues. Here the CDR3 DNA reads TGTGCCAGCAGCCAAGATCCCACTAGCGTCAGGTCAGATACGCAGTATTTT. As protein: CASSQDPTSVRSDTQYF.

This sequence joins TRBV4-2 and TRBJ1-2; 8 bases match TRBD1. Germline values: CDR1 LGHNA, CDR2 YNFKEQ. There are 15 residues in the CDR3. V shed 0 bases and J 4 bases; nucleotides not matched to a gene: 4. The CDR3 region is CASSQDDRGPYGYTF. The CDR3 DNA follows: TGTGCCAGCAGCCAAGACGACAGGGGTCCCTATGGCTACACCTTC.

This chain connects TRBV15 to TRBJ1-1, with 8 bases lining up with TRBD1. Germline V gene sequence: CDR1 LNHNV, CDR2 YYDKDF (reference sequence). The V gene end was trimmed by 0 bases and the J gene end by 0 bases; junction bases not matched to a gene: 9. The length of the CDR3 is 18 residues. The CDR3, as DNA: TGTGCCACCAGCAGAGATGGTATGCGACAGGGGTTGAACACTGAAGCTTTCTTT. It translates to CATSRDGMRQGLNTEAFF.

The V gene is TRBV6-1, the J gene TRBJ2-6; 12 nucleotides line up with TRBD1. Losses at the gene ends were 4 bases for V and 3 bases for J; bases not matched to a gene: 10. Germline V gives CDR1 MNHNS, CDR2 SASEGT. The CDR3 loop spans 19 amino acids. The CDR3 loop is CASSGPGTGGADGANVLTF. The CDR3 nucleotides are TGTGCCAGCAGTGGACCCGGGACAGGGGGCGCGGATGGGGCCAACGTCCTGACTTTC.

The chain joins TRBV7-9 to TRBJ2-2; a possible D gene is TRBD1 (6 bases). CDR1 is SEHNR, CDR2 FQNEAQ, per germline (reference sequence). The CDR3 is 18 residues long. Between the trimmed V and J ends, which lost 5 bases and 2 bases, there was a span of 21 bases. In DNA, the CDR3 is TGTGCCAGCAGCCTGAAACTCCTATCGGGACAAAACACCGGGGAGCTGTTTTTT. It yields the protein CASSLKLLSGQNTGELFF.

The rearrangement uses TRBV24-1 and TRBJ2-3; 10 bases are shared with TRBD1. This CDR3 is built from 19 residues. V gave up 5 bases and J gave up 5 bases; unmatched junction bases: 18. CDR1 and CDR2 (germline): KGHDR, SFDVKD. For the CDR3, the DNA is TGTGCCACCAGTGGTCTGGGACAGGGGCGCTATTCCCCCATAGATACGCAGTATTTT. Amino acids: CATSGLGQGRYSPIDTQYF.

The rearrangement joins TRBV10-3 to TRBJ1-1, with no clear D. The length of the CDR3 is 13 residues. The germline V and J ends were trimmed by 2 bases and 2 bases, with 6 bases remaining between them. Germline V lookup: CDR1 ENHRY, CDR2 SYGVKD. CDR3 in DNA: TGTGCCATCAGTGAGGGCGGCAACACTGAAGCTTTCTTT. It specifies CAISEGGNTEAFF.

The genes are TRBV7-9 and TRBJ2-3, with 10 bases identical to TRBD2. V lost 6 bases and J lost 3; bases outside the gene matches: 12. The CDR3 consists of 17 residues. Germline V gene lookup returns CDR1 SEHNR and CDR2 FQNEAQ (reference sequence). CDR3 nucleotides: TGTGCCAGCAGTTCAAGGCTAGCGGGAGTGGGGACAGATACGCAGTATTTT. Amino acid sequence: CASSSRLAGVGTDTQYF.

The chain combines TRBV6-6 with TRBJ2-5; TRBD1 matches at 7 bases. The V segment lost 5 bases and the J segment 2 bases; nucleotides outside the gene matches: 5. Germline CDR1 and CDR2: MNHNY and SVGAGI (reference sequence). The CDR3 consists of 14 residues. The CDR3 here is CASSPGQYQETQYF. The CDR3 DNA is TGTGCCAGCAGTCCGGGACAGTATCAAGAGACCCAGTACTTC.

The chain links TRBV24-1 to TRBJ1-2; 7 bases agree with TRBD1. Trimming took 2 bases from V and 4 from J; bases not matched to a gene: 6. This CDR3 is 15 amino acids long. CDR1 is KGHDR and CDR2 is SFDVKD in the germline V gene. DNA of the CDR3: TGTGCCACCAGTGATTCGCCGACAGGGAGCTATGGCTACACCTTC. Encoded protein: CATSDSPTGSYGYTF.

The V gene is TRBV9, the J gene TRBJ1-2; the D is unclear. The CDR3 has 15 amino acids. CDR1 and CDR2 from the germline V gene are SGDLS and YYNGEE. V dropped 3 bases and J dropped 1 base, with 13 bases sitting between them. The CDR3 DNA reads TGTGCCAGCAGCGCGAGAGGGATCCTTAACTATGGCTACACCTTC. The encoded protein is CASSARGILNYGYTF.

V usage is TRBV7-8 and J usage is TRBJ2-2; TRBD1 aligns across 9 bases. Germline loops: CDR1 SGHVS, CDR2 FQNEAQ. V shed 6 bases and J 3 bases; nucleotides not matched to a gene: 8. The CDR3 is 16 residues long. DNA of the CDR3: TGTGCCAGCAGGAAAGACAGGGGGTGGGACACCGGGGAGCTGTTTTTT. Protein product: CASRKDRGWDTGELFF.

The chain has TRBV7-9 and TRBJ1-1; D ambiguous. This CDR3 comprises 15 residues. V was shortened by 5 bases and J by 4 bases, with 17 bases between the two germline ends. Germline assignment: CDR1 SEHNR and CDR2 FQNEAQ (reference sequence). CDR3 loop: CASSQILGPSTEAFF. The DNA for the CDR3 is TGTGCCAGCAGCCAAATACTGGGCCCAAGCACTGAAGCTTTCTTT.

This clone was seen only once. The chain uses TRBV9 and TRBJ2-5; D perhaps matches TRBD2 (6 bases). Trimming pared 0 bases from V and 3 bases from J, leaving 6 bases between. The CDR3 spans 13 residues. Germline CDR1 and CDR2: SGDLS and YYNGEE. CDR3 loop: CASSVGGEETQYF. Here the CDR3 DNA reads TGTGCCAGCAGCGTAGGGGGGGAAGAGACCCAGTACTTC.

The genes are TRBV20-1 and TRBJ2-5; D uncertain. The CDR3 has 10 residues. Germline CDR1 DFQATT, CDR2 SNEGSKA (reference sequence). V was pared by 7 bases and J by 2 bases, with 5 bases between. The CDR3 region has the DNA TGCAGTGTCGTTCAAGAGACCCAGTACTTC. Protein sequence: CSVVQETQYF.